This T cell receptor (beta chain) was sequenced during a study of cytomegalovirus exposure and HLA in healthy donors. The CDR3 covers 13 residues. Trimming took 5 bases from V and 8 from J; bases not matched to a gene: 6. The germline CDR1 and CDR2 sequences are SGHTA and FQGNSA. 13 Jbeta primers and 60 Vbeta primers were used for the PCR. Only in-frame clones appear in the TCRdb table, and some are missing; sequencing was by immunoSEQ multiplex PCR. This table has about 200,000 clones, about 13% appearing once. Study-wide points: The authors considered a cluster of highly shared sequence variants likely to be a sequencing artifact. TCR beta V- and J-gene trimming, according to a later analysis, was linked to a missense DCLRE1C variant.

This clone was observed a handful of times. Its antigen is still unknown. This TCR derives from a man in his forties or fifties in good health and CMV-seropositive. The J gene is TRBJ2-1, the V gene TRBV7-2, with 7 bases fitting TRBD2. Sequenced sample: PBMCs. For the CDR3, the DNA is TGTGCCAGCAGCATTTGGACTAGTGATGAGCAGTTCTTC. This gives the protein CASSIWTSDEQFF.